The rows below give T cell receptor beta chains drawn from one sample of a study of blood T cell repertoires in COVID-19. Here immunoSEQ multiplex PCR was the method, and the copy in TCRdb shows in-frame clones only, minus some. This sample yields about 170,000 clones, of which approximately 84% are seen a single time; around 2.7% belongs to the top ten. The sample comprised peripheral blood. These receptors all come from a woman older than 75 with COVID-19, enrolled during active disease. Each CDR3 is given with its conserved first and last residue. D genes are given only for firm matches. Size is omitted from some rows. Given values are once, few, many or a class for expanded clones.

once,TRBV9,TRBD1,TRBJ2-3,CASSEGQGKYTDTQYF,TGTGCCAGCAGCGAGGGACAGGGGAAGTACACAGATACGCAGTATTTT
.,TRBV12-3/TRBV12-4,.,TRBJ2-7,CASSPGQSYEQYF,TGTGCCAGCAGCCCAGGACAGAGCTACGAGCAGTACTTC
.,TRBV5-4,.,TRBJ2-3,CASGRGSTDTQYF,TGTGCCAGCGGTCGGGGTAGCACAGATACGCAGTATTTT
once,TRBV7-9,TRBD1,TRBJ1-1,CASSSTDRGTEAFF,TGTGCCAGCAGTTCCACGGACAGGGGCACTGAAGCTTTCTTT
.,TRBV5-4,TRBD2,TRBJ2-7,CASSLGLAGRAEQYF,TGTGCCAGCAGCTTAGGACTAGCGGGCAGGGCCGAGCAGTACTTC
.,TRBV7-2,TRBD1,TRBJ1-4,CASSPLRGKEKLFF,TGTGCCAGCAGCCCACTCAGGGGGAAGGAAAAACTGTTTTTT
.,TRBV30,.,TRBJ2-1,CAWRLPGRGSNEQFF,TGTGCCTGGAGACTCCCAGGCAGGGGAAGCAATGAGCAGTTCTTC
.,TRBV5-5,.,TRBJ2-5,CASSLGQKETQYF,TGTGCCAGCAGCCTCGGACAGAAAGAGACCCAGTACTTC
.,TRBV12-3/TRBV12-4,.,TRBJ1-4,CASSFGRVEKLFF,TGTGCCAGCAGTTTCGGCAGGGTAGAAAAACTGTTTTTT
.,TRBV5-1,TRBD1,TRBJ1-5,CASSPGDRGNQSQHF,TGCGCCAGCAGCCCCGGGGACAGGGGGAATCAGTCCCAGCATTTT
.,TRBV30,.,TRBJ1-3,CAWRSASSGNTIYF,TGTGCCTGGAGGTCCGCGAGCTCTGGAAACACCATATATTTT
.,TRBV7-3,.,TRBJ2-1,CASSWSSYNEQFF,TGTGCCAGCAGCTGGAGCTCCTACAATGAGCAGTTCTTC
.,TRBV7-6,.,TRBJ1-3,CASSLGMAGGAGNTIYF,TGTGCCAGCTCCCTGGGGATGGCCGGGGGGGCTGGAAACACCATATATTTT
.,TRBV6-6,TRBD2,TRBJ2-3,CASSYAMPRLAGTQYF,TGTGCCAGCAGTTACGCCATGCCGCGACTAGCCGGTACGCAGTATTTT
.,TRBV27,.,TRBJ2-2,CASSLSSGLPRNTGELFF,TGTGCCAGCAGTTTATCGAGTGGGCTACCCCGGAACACCGGGGAGTTGTTTTTT
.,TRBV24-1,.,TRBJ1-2,CATSDGNYGYTF,TGTGCCACCAGTGACGGGAACTATGGCTACACCTTC
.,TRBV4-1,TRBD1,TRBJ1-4,CASRGTGGIRINEKLFF,TGCGCCAGCAGAGGGACAGGGGGCATCAGGATTAATGAAAAACTGTTTTTT
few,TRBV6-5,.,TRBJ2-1,CASSYSRDTSYNEQFF,TGTGCCAGCAGTTACTCGAGAGATACCTCCTACAATGAGCAGTTCTTC
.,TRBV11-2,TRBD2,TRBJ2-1,CASSLERGAHEQFF,TGTGCCAGCAGCTTAGAGCGGGGGGCGCATGAGCAGTTCTTC
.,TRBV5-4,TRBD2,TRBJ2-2,CASSLVTSGNTGELFF,TGTGCCAGCAGCTTGGTAACTAGCGGGAACACCGGGGAGCTGTTTTTT
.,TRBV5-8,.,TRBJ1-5,CASSWAGNNQPQHF,TGTGCCAGCAGCTGGGCCGGGAACAATCAGCCCCAGCATTTT